The clone carrying this TCR beta chain occurred many times. Its matching antigen is unknown. CDR1 is MNHEY and CDR2 is SMNVEV in the germline V gene (reference sequence). The ends lost 3 bases at V and 3 bases at J; junction bases unmatched: 5. There are 15 residues in the CDR3. These data originate in a study of T cell repertoires in cytomegalovirus infection. For the study at large: Signatures in public TCR beta sequences pointed to both CMV infection and matching HLA type.

MiXCR, run by TCRdb on the reads, gives a single entry per CDR3 protein. Of approximately 490,000 distinct CDR3 sequences listed, around 11% are singletons. The study, taken as a whole, reports: Adding up the frequency of public TCR beta families identified people who carried CMV plus the relevant HLA.

V gene TRBV27 combines with J gene TRBJ2-1; TRBD2 aligns across 7 bases. The specimen was PBMCs. The clonotype comes from a human donor in good health (CMV status not recorded). Some clones in this sample may be carry-over from other donors' samples. The CDR3 spells CASSFSRGGYNEQFF. The CDR3 DNA reads as TGTGCCAGCAGTTTCAGTCGCGGGGGCTACAATGAGCAGTTCTTC.